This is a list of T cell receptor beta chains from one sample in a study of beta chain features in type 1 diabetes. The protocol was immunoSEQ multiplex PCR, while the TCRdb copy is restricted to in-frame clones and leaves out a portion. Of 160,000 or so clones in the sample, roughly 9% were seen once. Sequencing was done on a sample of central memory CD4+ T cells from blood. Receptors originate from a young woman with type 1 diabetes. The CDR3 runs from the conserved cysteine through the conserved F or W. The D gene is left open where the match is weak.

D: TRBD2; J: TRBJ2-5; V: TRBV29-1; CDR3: CSVEEPGGPQETQYF
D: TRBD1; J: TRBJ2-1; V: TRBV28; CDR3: CASSFQGAGFNEQFF
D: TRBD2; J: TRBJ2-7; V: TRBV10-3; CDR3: CASTGGASYEQYF
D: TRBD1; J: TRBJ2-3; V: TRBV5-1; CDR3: CASSLGQGSTDTQYF
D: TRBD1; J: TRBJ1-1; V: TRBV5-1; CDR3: CASSRDRMNTEAFF
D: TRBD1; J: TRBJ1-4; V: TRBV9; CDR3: CASSVQGARTEKLFF
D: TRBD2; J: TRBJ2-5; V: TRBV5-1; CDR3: CASSLGGLAQETQYF
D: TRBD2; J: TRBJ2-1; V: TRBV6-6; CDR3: CASSYGAGGGNEQFF
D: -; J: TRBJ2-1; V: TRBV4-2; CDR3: CASSQEDTEQFF
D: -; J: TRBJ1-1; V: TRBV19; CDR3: CASSIGIGGAFF
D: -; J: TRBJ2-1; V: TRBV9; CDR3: CASSVVQDDNEQFF
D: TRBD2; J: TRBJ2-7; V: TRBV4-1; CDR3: CASSQLEGLAGAYEQYF
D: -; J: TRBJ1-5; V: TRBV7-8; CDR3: CASSSQGDQPQHF
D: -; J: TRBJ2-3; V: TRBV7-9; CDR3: CASSFRLASTDTQYF
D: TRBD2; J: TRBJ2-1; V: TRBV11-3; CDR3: CASSLEGLAGDNEQFF
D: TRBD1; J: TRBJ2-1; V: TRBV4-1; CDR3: CASSQVTGTGNREQFF
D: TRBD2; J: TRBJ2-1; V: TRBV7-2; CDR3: CASSLDKVTSGRYNEQFF
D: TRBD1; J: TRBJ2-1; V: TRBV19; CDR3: CASSIQGASYNEQFF